The rows below give T cell receptor beta chains drawn from one sample of a study of shared clonotypes between healthy human individuals. TCRdb keeps only in-frame clones here, not all; method: immunoSEQ multiplex PCR. The sample lists 2 million to 3 million clones; roughly 93% were seen once. Sequenced: naive CD4+ T cells from PBMCs. The receptor set was obtained from a man between 18 and 29 years old in good health. Some clones in this sample may be carry-over from other donors' samples. CDR3s leave out the opening cysteine and the closing phenylalanine or tryptophan.

v_call	j_call	cdr3_aa
TRBV5-6	TRBJ2-7	ASSNVDAKYEQY
TRBV2	TRBJ1-2	ASSDHAGNYGYT
TRBV6-1	TRBJ1-5	ATAGRGKINQPQH
TRBV7-2	TRBJ1-2	ASSFETGTSGYT
TRBV9	TRBJ2-3	ASSVGFFTDTQY
TRBV9	TRBJ2-1	ASSVGASRNEQF
TRBV4-3	TRBJ1-6	ASSQDRGTGNSPLH
TRBV5-6	TRBJ1-2	ASSPGTVGYT
TRBV5-4	TRBJ2-1	ASTRRGSDEQF
TRBV19	TRBJ2-2	ASSPGRTSGANTGELF
TRBV7-9	TRBJ2-2	ASSLGGDPGELF